This entry is about one T cell receptor beta chain. The CDR3 does not close with the conserved phenylalanine or tryptophan, likely indicating a read error. The limits of the CDR3 on the DNA are not certain, so only TCRdb's listed CDR3 is given. This sample was taken from a study of CD8+CD57+ T cells in acquired aplastic anemia. Profiling that covered TCR beta VDJ and CDR3 relied on genomic DNA as its template. Using its own MiXCR run on the reads, TCRdb lists one record per CDR3 protein. Counted here are hundreds of thousands of distinct CDR3 sequences, 65% to 80% occurring once; the ten biggest clones make up 3.5% to 4.5%. The sequence was obtained from a human donor in good health, serving as a control. The material sequenced was sorted CD4+, CD8+, or CD8+CD57+ T cells (not recorded which) from PBMCs.

The CDR3 region is CASSVSRTYNTQD. The chain employs TRBV7-2 and TRBJ1-5; TRBD1, the D gene given by the table, was not confirmed from the DNA. The CDR3 has 13 residues if both end residues are counted. CDR1 and CDR2 from the germline V gene are SGHTA and FQGNSA.